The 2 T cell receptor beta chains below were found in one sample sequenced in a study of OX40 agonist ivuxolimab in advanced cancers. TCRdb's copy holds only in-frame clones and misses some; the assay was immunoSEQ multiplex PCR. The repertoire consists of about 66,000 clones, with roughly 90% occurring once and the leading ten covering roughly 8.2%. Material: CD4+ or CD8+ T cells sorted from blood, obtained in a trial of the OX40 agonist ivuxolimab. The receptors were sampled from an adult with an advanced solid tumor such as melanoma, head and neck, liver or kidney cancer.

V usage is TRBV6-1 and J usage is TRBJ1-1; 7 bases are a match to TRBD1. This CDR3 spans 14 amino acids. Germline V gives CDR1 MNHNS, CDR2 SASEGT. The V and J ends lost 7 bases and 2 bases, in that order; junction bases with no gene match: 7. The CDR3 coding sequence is TGTGCCAGCACCCAGGGGGTCTTAAACACTGAAGCTTTCTTT. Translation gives CASTQGVLNTEAFF.

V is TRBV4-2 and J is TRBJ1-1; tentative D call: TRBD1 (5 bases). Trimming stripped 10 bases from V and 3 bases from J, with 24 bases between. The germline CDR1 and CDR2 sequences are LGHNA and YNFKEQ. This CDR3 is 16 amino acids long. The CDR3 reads CATNIKRGLGDTEAFF. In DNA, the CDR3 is TGTGCCACTAATATCAAGAGGGGACTAGGAGACACTGAAGCTTTCTTT.